The clone carrying this T cell receptor (beta chain) has ten or more counts. Its cognate antigen is unknown. The data derive from a study of esophageal squamous cell carcinoma under preoperative chemotherapy. Study as a whole: Samples included peripheral blood T cells as well as tumor-infiltrating lymphocytes. Notes on the study in general: Paclitaxel-nedaplatin therapy caused immediate, substantial clonotype frequency changes.

Time point noted: after preoperative PTX-NDP chemotherapy. In TCRdb, the PCR reads were re-called with MiXCR into one record per CDR3 protein. The sample shows roughly 30,000 distinct CDR3 sequences, 52% of them seen only once. This CDR3 region has 15 residues. The chain carries TRBV12-3 or TRBV12-4 and TRBJ2-1; 8 bases match TRBD1. Judging by the DNA end, TRBJ2-7 fits better; the J call may be wrong. This sequence originates from a human donor with esophageal squamous cell carcinoma. The donor label of this sample is uncertain. Sample acquisition took place from a patient given preoperative chemotherapy. For the CDR3, the DNA is TGTGCCAGCAGGACCGGGGACAGGAGTAACAATGAGCAGTACTTC. It translates to CASRTGDRSNNEQYF.